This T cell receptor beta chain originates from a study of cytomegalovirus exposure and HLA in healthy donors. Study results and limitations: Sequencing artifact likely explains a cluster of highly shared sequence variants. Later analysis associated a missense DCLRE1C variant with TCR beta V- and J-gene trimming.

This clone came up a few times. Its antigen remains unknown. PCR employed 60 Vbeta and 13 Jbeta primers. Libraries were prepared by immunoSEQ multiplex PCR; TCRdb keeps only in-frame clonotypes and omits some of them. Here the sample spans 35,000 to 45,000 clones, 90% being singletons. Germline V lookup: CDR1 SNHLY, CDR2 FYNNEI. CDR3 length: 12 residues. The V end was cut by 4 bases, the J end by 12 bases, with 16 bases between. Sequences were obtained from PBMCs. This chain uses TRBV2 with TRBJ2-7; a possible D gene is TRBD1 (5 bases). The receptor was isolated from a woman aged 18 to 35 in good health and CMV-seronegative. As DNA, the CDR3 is TGTGCCAGCAGTGGATCTACAGGATGGCGGTACTTC. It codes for CASSGSTGWRYF.